Listed here is a single TCR beta chain. The record originates from a study of TIL therapy for anti-PD-1-resistant metastatic lung cancer. For the study at large: Progressing patients received lymphodepletion, expanded TIL infusion and IL-2.

This was the immunoSEQ v3 assay. Using immunoSEQ multiplex PCR, the repertoire was profiled, and TCRdb retains in-frame clones only, with some absent. The sample carries roughly 17,000 clones, 70% to 80% recorded once. Time point in this sample: pre-treatment sample, taken before nivolumab and TIL therapy. After removal of 5 bases from V and 4 bases from J, the junction contained 0 bases not matched to a gene. Per the germline V gene, CDR1 is DFQATT and CDR2 is SNEGSKA (reference sequence). The CDR3 runs 11 residues. The source is a person aged 25 to 80 with non-small cell lung cancer. The source material was blood, sampled at baseline. The rearrangement links TRBV20-1 to TRBJ2-7; TRBD1 matches at 9 bases. The CDR3 is CSAGQGYEQYF. The CDR3 DNA reads TGCAGTGCTGGACAGGGGTACGAGCAGTACTTC.